This T cell receptor beta chain was captured by sequencing in a study of blood T cell repertoires in COVID-19. Study overall: Donors in the United States, Italy and Spain gave samples during acute or convalescent COVID-19. The cDNA or gDNA used as material had been derived from T cells, B-cell-depleted T cells, or PBMCs.

As originally analysed: Estimated nucleated cell counts came from reference gene primer amplification. The repertoire was sequenced with immunoSEQ multiplex PCR; TCRdb's copy has only in-frame clones and lacks some. The V and J calls and the clone size are those of that table, but D and trimming were determined from the DNA. The sample contains over 60,000 clones, roughly 82% of which appear only once. The germline CDR1 and CDR2 sequences are SGHDT and YYEEEE. V was shortened by 4 bases and J by 4 bases, with 14 bases between the two germline ends. CDR3 size: 14 residues. What was sequenced was peripheral blood. The sequence came from a man older than 75 with active COVID-19. This chain uses TRBV5-6 with TRBJ1-1; D is unresolved. Here the CDR3 DNA reads TGTGCCAGCAGCGTAGCCCTTTCGCCCACTGAAGCTTTCTTT. Protein sequence: CASSVALSPTEAFF.